Listed below are T cell receptor beta chains from one sample, sequenced in a study of cytomegalovirus exposure and HLA in healthy donors. Repertoires were generated with immunoSEQ multiplex PCR, while TCRdb's copy carries only in-frame clones and drops some. The data show around 67,000 clones, 78% seen once. Sequencing was carried out using PBMCs. These receptors were taken from a young man in good health and CMV-seropositive. The CDR3 runs from the conserved cysteine through the conserved F or W. A D gene is named only where the DNA matches it firmly. Clone size is shown for a subset of rows, as once, few, many or a class of expanded clone.

V: TRBV7-2; J: TRBJ1-2; size: -; D: TRBD1; DNA: TGTGCCAGCAGCCCGGGACAGGGGTATGGCTACACCTTC; CDR3: CASSPGQGYGYTF
V: TRBV7-9; J: TRBJ1-4; size: -; D: -; DNA: TGTGCCAGCAGCTTATCCGTCGGAGATAATGAAAAACTGTTTTTT; CDR3: CASSLSVGDNEKLFF
V: TRBV30; J: TRBJ2-3; size: -; D: -; DNA: TGTGCCTGGAGTGTAAGGGGCTATACGCAGTATTTT; CDR3: CAWSVRGYTQYF
V: TRBV25-1; J: TRBJ1-2; size: -; D: TRBD1; DNA: TGTGCCAGCAGTGTGACAGGGGTAGGCTACACCTTC; CDR3: CASSVTGVGYTF
V: TRBV7-7; J: TRBJ1-2; size: -; D: TRBD1; DNA: TGTGCCAGCAGCTTCGAGGACAGGAACTATGGCTACACCTTC; CDR3: CASSFEDRNYGYTF
V: TRBV5-1; J: TRBJ1-1; size: -; D: -; DNA: TGCGCCAGCAGCTTGGCCAGGGACACCGAAGGGAACACTGAAGCTTTCTTT; CDR3: CASSLARDTEGNTEAFF
V: TRBV13; J: TRBJ2-5; size: -; D: TRBD2; DNA: TGTGCCAGCAGCACCCTAGCGGGAGGTCCACAAGAGACCCAGTACTTC; CDR3: CASSTLAGGPQETQYF
V: TRBV7-9; J: TRBJ2-5; size: -; D: -; DNA: TGTGCCAGCAGCTTAGGTACCGGTCGAGAGACCCAGTACTTC; CDR3: CASSLGTGRETQYF
V: TRBV7-8; J: TRBJ2-7; size: -; D: -; DNA: TGTGCCAGCAGCTGGACAGTCTACGAGCAGTACTTC; CDR3: CASSWTVYEQYF
V: TRBV27; J: TRBJ2-7; size: -; D: TRBD1; DNA: TGTGCCAGCAGTTTCGGCGGACAGGGCCGGGCCGAGCAGTACTTC; CDR3: CASSFGGQGRAEQYF
V: TRBV9; J: TRBJ1-4; size: -; D: TRBD1; DNA: TGTGCCAGCAGCGTAGGGGGACAGGTTAATGAAAAACTGTTTTTT; CDR3: CASSVGGQVNEKLFF
V: TRBV6-5; J: TRBJ2-7; size: -; D: -; DNA: TGTGCCAGCAGGCGTCCACAGAGACGTCTCTACGAGCAGTACTTC; CDR3: CASRRPQRRLYEQYF
V: TRBV11-2; J: TRBJ1-2; size: -; D: -; DNA: TGTGCCAGCAGCCGAGGACAGAACTATGGCTACACCTTC; CDR3: CASSRGQNYGYTF
V: TRBV29-1; J: TRBJ1-2; size: -; D: -; DNA: TGCAGCGTTGTACCCCAGATAAACTATGGCTACACCTTC; CDR3: CSVVPQINYGYTF
V: TRBV7-9; J: TRBJ1-2; size: -; D: TRBD1; DNA: TGTGCCAGCAGCTCGGGGACAGGGGGCAACTATGGCTACACCTTC; CDR3: CASSSGTGGNYGYTF
V: TRBV30; J: TRBJ1-5; size: few; D: -; DNA: TGTGCCTGGAGCCAGGGAAGAGATCAGCCCCAGCATTTT; CDR3: CAWSQGRDQPQHF
V: TRBV5-6; J: TRBJ1-2; size: -; D: TRBD1; DNA: TGTGCCAGCAGCTTCCAGGGGGAAGGCTACACCTTC; CDR3: CASSFQGEGYTF
V: TRBV30; J: TRBJ2-1; size: once; D: -; DNA: TGTGCCTGGAGTGGGTTGGGCACTGAGCAGTTCTTC; CDR3: CAWSGLGTEQFF
V: TRBV28; J: TRBJ2-7; size: -; D: -; DNA: TGTGCCAGCACCGTAGGGTCAGGGGCCTCCTACGAGCAGTACTTC; CDR3: CASTVGSGASYEQYF
V: TRBV2; J: TRBJ1-4; size: -; D: -; DNA: TGTGCCAGCAACATGGGGGGATCGAATGAAAAACTGTTTTTT; CDR3: CASNMGGSNEKLFF
V: TRBV5-1; J: TRBJ2-6; size: -; D: -; DNA: TGCGCCAGCAGCTTGCCGGGTAACTCTGGGGCCAACGTCCTGACTTTC; CDR3: CASSLPGNSGANVLTF
V: TRBV30; J: TRBJ1-1; size: -; D: TRBD1; DNA: TGTGCCTGGAGTACTACAGGGGGCACTGAAGCTTTCTTT; CDR3: CAWSTTGGTEAFF
V: TRBV6-5; J: TRBJ2-7; size: -; D: -; DNA: TGTGCCAGCAGTTACTCGGCCCCGTCGACAGCCTACGAGCAGTACTTC; CDR3: CASSYSAPSTAYEQYF
V: TRBV19; J: TRBJ2-2; size: many; D: TRBD2; DNA: TGTGCCAGTAAAATTGCGGGGGGGCCCAACACCGGGGAGCTGTTTTTT; CDR3: CASKIAGGPNTGELFF
V: TRBV6-4; J: TRBJ2-3; size: -; D: TRBD2; DNA: TGTGCCAGCAGTGACGTTGGCGGGACTAGTTCTACGCAGTATTTT; CDR3: CASSDVGGTSSTQYF
V: TRBV19; J: TRBJ1-1; size: once; D: -; DNA: TGTGCCAGTAGTATAGCAGGGCTGAACACTGAAGCTTTCTTT; CDR3: CASSIAGLNTEAFF
V: TRBV6-4; J: TRBJ1-1; size: -; D: TRBD1; DNA: TGTGCCAGCAGTGCCACGGACAGGGGGAACACTGAAGCTTTCTTT; CDR3: CASSATDRGNTEAFF
V: TRBV5-4; J: TRBJ2-3; size: -; D: TRBD2; DNA: TGTGCCAGCAGCCAGGGTCCCTCTAGCGGCCAAACCACAGATACGCAGTATTTT; CDR3: CASSQGPSSGQTTDTQYF
V: TRBV7-9; J: TRBJ2-1; size: -; D: TRBD2; DNA: TGTGCCAGCAGCAAATTAGCGGGAGGGTCTTCGGGCGAGCAGTTCTTC; CDR3: CASSKLAGGSSGEQFF
V: TRBV2; J: TRBJ1-1; size: -; D: -; DNA: TGTGCCAGCAGTGAAGAGAGGGGGACTGAAGCTTTCTTT; CDR3: CASSEERGTEAFF
V: TRBV19; J: TRBJ1-1; size: -; D: -; DNA: TGTGCCAGTAGTATTGGAGGAATGACTGAAGCTTTCTTT; CDR3: CASSIGGMTEAFF
V: TRBV25-1; J: TRBJ2-3; size: few; D: TRBD2; DNA: TGTGCCAGCAGACTAGCGGGAGGCACAGATACGCAGTATTTT; CDR3: CASRLAGGTDTQYF
V: TRBV5-1; J: TRBJ2-5; size: once; D: -; DNA: TGCGCCAGCAGCTCCGGACTTACGAAAGAGACCCAGTACTTC; CDR3: CASSSGLTKETQYF
V: TRBV5-6; J: TRBJ2-1; size: -; D: TRBD1; DNA: TGTGCCAGCCAAGTATGGACAGGGTTCGGTGAGCAGTTCTTC; CDR3: CASQVWTGFGEQFF
V: TRBV10-2; J: TRBJ1-1; size: once; D: -; DNA: TGCGCCAGCAGTGAAGGGGGGGCTGAAGCTTTCTTT; CDR3: CASSEGGAEAFF
V: TRBV2; J: TRBJ1-3; size: -; D: -; DNA: TGTGCCAGCAGTGAAAGGGGACTGAGGAGGGTTGATGGAAACACCATATATTTT; CDR3: CASSERGLRRVDGNTIYF
V: TRBV28; J: TRBJ1-1; size: -; D: TRBD1; DNA: TGTGCCAGCAGTTTGGACAGGGGGGAAGCTTTCTTT; CDR3: CASSLDRGEAFF
V: TRBV10-2; J: TRBJ1-1; size: -; D: -; DNA: TGCGCCAGCAGTGAATATGGGGAGAGCACTGAAGCTTTCTTT; CDR3: CASSEYGESTEAFF
V: TRBV4-2; J: TRBJ2-7; size: -; D: TRBD2; DNA: TGTGCCAGCAGCCAAGATTTAGCGGGGGGCTACGAGCAGTACTTC; CDR3: CASSQDLAGGYEQYF
V: TRBV29-1; J: TRBJ2-5; size: -; D: TRBD1; DNA: TGCAGCGCTGGGCTTGAACCTGGACAGGGTGGGACCCAGTACTTC; CDR3: CSAGLEPGQGGTQYF
V: TRBV5-1; J: TRBJ1-1; size: many; D: TRBD1; DNA: TGCGCCAGCAGCTTACGGACAGGGGCGGTTGGGACTGAAGCTTTCTTT; CDR3: CASSLRTGAVGTEAFF
V: TRBV29-1; J: TRBJ1-5; size: -; D: -; DNA: TGCAGCGTTGGGGCTGTAGCGGGTCAGCCCCAGCATTTT; CDR3: CSVGAVAGQPQHF
V: TRBV12-5; J: TRBJ1-1; size: -; D: -; DNA: TGTGCTAGTGGTTTGGTAGCGAGCAGGGACTACTACACTGAAGCTTTCTTT; CDR3: CASGLVASRDYYTEAFF
V: TRBV4-2; J: TRBJ2-3; size: -; D: TRBD2; DNA: TGTGCCAGCGCCGAGGAGCGGGAGCCCCGGGATACGCAGTATTTT; CDR3: CASAEEREPRDTQYF
V: TRBV28; J: TRBJ1-1; size: -; D: -; DNA: TGTGCCAGCAGTTTAAACGGGTTAGCTTTCTTT; CDR3: CASSLNGLAFF
V: TRBV15; J: TRBJ2-1; size: -; D: -; DNA: TGTGCCACCAGCCCGTTCCCGGGTAATGAGCAGTTCTTC; CDR3: CATSPFPGNEQFF
V: TRBV6-4; J: TRBJ2-1; size: -; D: -; DNA: TGTGCCAGCAGTGACGGAGGCGGCGGGAATGAGCAGTTCTTC; CDR3: CASSDGGGGNEQFF
V: TRBV9; J: TRBJ2-2; size: -; D: TRBD2; DNA: TGTGCCAGCAGCGCTAGCGGGGCAAGCGGGGAGCTGTTTTTT; CDR3: CASSASGASGELFF
V: TRBV25-1; J: TRBJ2-4; size: -; D: -; DNA: TGTGCCAGCAGTGGGTTTGGGGCAGCCAAAAACATTCAGTACTTC; CDR3: CASSGFGAAKNIQYF